This entry lists 13 T cell receptor beta chains sequenced from one sample in a study of blood T cell repertoires in COVID-19 (dated by TCRdb to 2019 to 2021). Receptor libraries were prepared by the immunoSEQ multiplex PCR assay. Sourced from immuneACCESS, this table was stored by TCRdb with only in-frame sequences that have V and J called. A share of the clones is absent; for the studies checked, an unresolved V gene accounts for under half, and the remainder has no known explanation. Present in this sample are 100,000 or so clones, 90% to 95% of which were seen just once. About 18% of the sample is held by the ten biggest clonotypes. Source material: peripheral blood. Receptors were obtained from a man in his fifties with acute or convalescent COVID-19.

The CDR3 is CASSQGRQGIYGYTF. The CDR3 DNA reads as TGCGCCAGCAGCCAAGGGCGGCAGGGCATCTATGGCTACACCTTC. The chain couples TRBV4-1 to TRBJ1-2; tentatively, D is TRBD1 (5 bases). This CDR3 spans 15 amino acids. V lost 1 base, J lost 4 bases, and 13 bases lay in between. Germline V gene sequence: CDR1 MGHRA, CDR2 YSYEKL.

This clone appeared a single time. This chain connects TRBV12-3 or TRBV12-4 to TRBJ1-4; D remains ambiguous. V dropped 6 bases and J dropped 12 bases, with 17 bases sitting between them. CDR3 length equals 13 residues. The CDR3 sequence: CASRSRHLAELFF. CDR3 nucleotides: TGTGCCAGCAGGAGCCGTCATTTGGCGGAACTGTTTTTT.

The chain carries TRBV5-1 and TRBJ2-2, with D hard to call. V was trimmed by 0 bases and J by 2 bases, leaving 5 bases between them. Germline V gene lookup returns CDR1 SGHRS and CDR2 YFSETQ. The CDR3 is 14 amino acids. CDR3: CASSLDLNTGELFF. CDR3 in DNA: TGCGCCAGCAGCTTGGACTTAAACACCGGGGAGCTGTTTTTT.

This chain uses TRBV5-8 with TRBJ2-7; D gene unclear. Between the trimmed V and J ends, which lost 2 bases and 0 bases, there was a span of 9 bases. Per the germline V gene, CDR1 is SGHTS and CDR2 is YDEGEE. CDR3 size: 14 residues. CDR3 in DNA: TGTGCCAGCAGCTTTTCAGGAAACTCCTACGAGCAGTACTTC. Translating gives CASSFSGNSYEQYF.

The chain recombines TRBV29-1 with TRBJ2-3, with 8 nucleotides matching TRBD2. V lost 3 bases and J lost 0; bases outside the gene matches: 17. From germline, CDR1 is SQVTM and CDR2 ANQGSEA. This CDR3 spans 19 amino acids. The CDR3: CSVELKWRGAKSSTDTQYF. CDR3 DNA sequence: TGCAGCGTTGAGTTGAAATGGCGGGGGGCGAAATCTAGCACAGATACGCAGTATTTT.

The chain couples TRBV28 to TRBJ2-7; weak D call: TRBD1 (6 bases). The CDR3 is 15 amino acids. V shed 7 bases and J shed 4 bases, with 20 bases lying between them. Per germline, CDR1 MDHEN and CDR2 SYDVKM. The CDR3 nucleotides read TGTGCCAGCACCCCTCCTGGGGGCAGTTTTTACGAGCAGTACTTC. The encoded protein is CASTPPGGSFYEQYF.

This clone was counted only a few times. V gene TRBV3-1 (or the pseudogene TRBV3-2) combines with J gene TRBJ2-7, with D maybe TRBD1 (6 bases). The CDR3 has 13 amino acids. Germline CDR1 reads LGHDT; CDR2 reads YNNKEL (reference sequence). The V and J ends lost 3 bases and 7 bases respectively, with 13 bases between them. The CDR3 DNA sequence: TGTGCCAGCAGCCAGGGACATTCGCGGGAGCAGTACTTC. As protein: CASSQGHSREQYF.

The chain carries TRBV5-1 and TRBJ2-7; 7 bases map to TRBD1. V was clipped by 10 bases and J by 3 bases; unmatched bases: 7. Per the germline V gene, CDR1 is SGHRS and CDR2 is YFSETQ. This CDR3 has 12 residues. In DNA form, the CDR3 reads TGCGCCCCACCAGGGGGTGGCTACGAGCAGTACTTC. This codes for CAPPGGGYEQYF.

The rearrangement uses TRBV18 and TRBJ1-1; D possibly corresponds to TRBD1 (6 bases). V was trimmed by 7 bases and J by 4 bases, leaving 16 bases between them. The CDR3 runs 14 residues. Germline V gene lookup returns CDR1 KGHSH and CDR2 LQKENI. The CDR3 is CASFGGGGGTEAFF. In DNA, the CDR3 is TGTGCCAGCTTCGGAGGAGGGGGGGGCACTGAAGCTTTCTTT.

This clone showed up just once. This chain joins TRBV9 and TRBJ2-7, with TRBD1 identical over 7 bases. The CDR3 is 14 residues long. With 0 bases clipped from V and 6 bases from J, the junction kept 6 bases outside the gene matches. The germline V gene encodes CDR1 SGDLS and CDR2 YYNGEE. The CDR3 nucleotides are TGTGCCAGCAGCGTAGGTTCCACAGGGGCCGAGCAGTACTTC. It is translated as CASSVGSTGAEQYF.

This chain links TRBV11-2 with TRBJ1-4; D not certain. The CDR3 runs 16 residues. From germline, CDR1 is SGHAT and CDR2 FQNNGV. Trimming shortened V by 5 bases and J by 7 bases, and 20 bases separated the two germline ends. For the CDR3, the DNA is TGTGCCAGCAGCCCCCGGGTCCACGGGGTGGGTGAAAAACTGTTTTTT. Translating gives CASSPRVHGVGEKLFF.

The rearrangement joins TRBV10-1 to TRBJ2-7; D is possibly TRBD2 (6 bases). The germline V gene encodes CDR1 WNHNN and CDR2 SYGVQD (reference sequence). The CDR3 has 17 amino acids. V was clipped by 6 bases and J by 4 bases, with 25 bases between them. The CDR3 loop reads CASSLDFIGGPEYEQYF. CDR3 DNA: TGCGCCAGCAGCCTCGACTTTATCGGAGGGCCGGAATACGAGCAGTACTTC.

This clone has just a few counts. The chain carries TRBV2 and TRBJ2-7; D remains ambiguous. The CDR3 totals 14 residues. Per the germline V gene, CDR1 is SNHLY and CDR2 is FYNNEI. V lost 1 base and J 0 bases, leaving 7 bases between the germline ends. Written as DNA, the CDR3 is TGTGCCAGCAGTGAAGGAGCCTCCTCCTACGAGCAGTACTTC. Its translation: CASSEGASSYEQYF.